This T cell receptor (beta chain) emerged from a study of T cells in Graves' hyperthyroidism and ophthalmopathy. Whole-study findings and limits: Ophthalmopathy and stable hyperthyroidism were separated by a 13 V-J model. A median about 6.2 months before onset, the model predicted ophthalmopathy. Blood also held most thyroid clonotypes expanded beyond 0.001.

Turning to this clonotype: Its cognate antigen is unknown.

It was RNA transcripts that yielded the amplified TCR beta CDR3 regions. Researchers ran a first-round RT-PCR on the TCR CDR3 using the HTBI primer set. A single record per CDR3 protein comes from TCRdb applying MiXCR to the multiplex PCR reads. The sample contains 490,000 or so distinct CDR3 sequences, about 46% of which appear only once. Material: peripheral blood or thyroid tissue (not recorded which). This receptor was identified in an adult woman with Graves' disease, either hyperthyroidism or ophthalmopathy (not recorded which).

The CDR3 region has the DNA TGTGCCTGGAGTGTACAAGGTAGCAATCAGCCCCAGCATTTT. Translation gives CAWSVQGSNQPQHF. The V gene is TRBV30, the J gene TRBJ1-5; the D is unclear. Per the germline V gene, CDR1 is GTSNPN and CDR2 is SVGIG (reference sequence). The V end was cut by 0 bases, the J end by 0 bases, with 6 bases between. CDR3 length equals 14 residues.